This T cell receptor beta chain was profiled in a study of T cell responses to AZD1222 COVID-19 vaccine. Across the study: Second-dose groups at about 4 or about 12 weeks were pooled. General observations from the study: Spike-spanning, vaccine-associated CD4 TCRs were dominant at 160-218 and 743-854. Donors were chiefly white British, with a greater number of females, and clonal diversity was perhaps underestimated. Only a handful of AZD1222 recipients were seropositive at baseline.

J lost 6 bases, V lost 2 bases, and 10 bases had no gene match. Germline CDR1 and CDR2: MNHEY and SMNVEV (reference sequence). CDR3 length: 17 amino acids. On this clone: Its antigen is not known.

Clones were read by immunoSEQ multiplex PCR, and TCRdb kept only the in-frame ones, dropping some. The sample consists of about 86,000 clones, 60% to 80% of them appearing once. The chain joins TRBV27 to TRBJ2-1, with 10 bases lining up with TRBD2. The specimen comprised peripheral blood, sampled on day 0 of AZD1222 vaccination. This TCR was sampled from an adult in good health. CDR3 DNA sequence: TGTGCCAGCAGTTTACCCCCAAGCGGGAGGGCCGGCAATGAGCAGTTCTTC. This gives the protein CASSLPPSGRAGNEQFF.